This T cell receptor beta chain is drawn from a study of T cell responses to AZD1222 COVID-19 vaccine. Study-level findings and limits: White British ancestry dominated among donors, who included more females, and clonal diversity was possibly underestimated. At baseline, just six or seven AZD1222 recipients tested seropositive. Vaccine-associated CD4 TCRs ranged over spike, dominating at 160-218 and 743-854.

Pooling of second doses given at about 4 or about 12 weeks was done. Note on this clone: Its cognate antigen is unknown.

Trimming left V 0 bases short and J 5 bases short, with 17 bases between. The CDR3 has 17 residues. The germline V gene has CDR1 SGHRS and CDR2 YFSETQ. Libraries were prepared by immunoSEQ multiplex PCR; TCRdb keeps only in-frame clonotypes and omits some of them. The sample has approximately 200,000 clones; 85% to 95% are singletons. The receptor's source is an adult who received the AZD1222 COVID-19 vaccine. The sample in question was peripheral blood, obtained 28 days after the second AZD1222 dose. The chain carries TRBV5-1 and TRBJ1-4, with D possibly matching TRBD1 (5 bases). CDR3: CASSLEVSRGINEKLFF. CDR3 DNA sequence: TGCGCCAGCAGCTTGGAGGTTTCCCGGGGGATAAATGAAAAACTGTTTTTT.